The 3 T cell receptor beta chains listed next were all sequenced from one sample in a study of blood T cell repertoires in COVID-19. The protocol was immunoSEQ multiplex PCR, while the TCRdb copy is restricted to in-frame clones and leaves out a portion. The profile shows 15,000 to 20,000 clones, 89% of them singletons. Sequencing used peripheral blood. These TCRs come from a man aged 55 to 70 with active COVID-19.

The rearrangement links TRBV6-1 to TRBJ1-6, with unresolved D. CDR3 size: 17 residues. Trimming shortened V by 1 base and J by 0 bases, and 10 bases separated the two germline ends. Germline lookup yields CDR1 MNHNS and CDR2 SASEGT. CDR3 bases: TGTGCCAGCAGTGAAGTCACGGGGAGCTCCTATAATTCACCCCTCCACTTT. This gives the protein CASSEVTGSSYNSPLHF.

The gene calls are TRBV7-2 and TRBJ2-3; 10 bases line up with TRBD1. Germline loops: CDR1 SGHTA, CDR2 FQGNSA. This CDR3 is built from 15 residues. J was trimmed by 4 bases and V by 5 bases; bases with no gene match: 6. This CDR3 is CASSGTGEAADTQYF. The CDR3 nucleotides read TGTGCCAGCAGCGGGACAGGGGAGGCGGCAGATACGCAGTATTTT.

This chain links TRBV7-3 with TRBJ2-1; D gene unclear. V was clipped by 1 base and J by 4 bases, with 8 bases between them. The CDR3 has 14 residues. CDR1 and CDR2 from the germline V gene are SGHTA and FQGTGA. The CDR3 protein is CASSLNSLYNEQFF. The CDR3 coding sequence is TGTGCCAGCAGCTTAAACTCATTATACAATGAGCAGTTCTTC.